This paragraph covers one TCR beta chain sequence. TCRdb itself ran the 5' RACE reads through MiXCR, one entry per CDR3 protein. The profile covers under 250,000 distinct CDR3 sequences, with 6.5% to 9% appearing a single time and over 5% taken by the ten largest. The data belong to a study of identical twins. V lost 5 bases, J lost 0 bases, and 5 bases stayed unmatched. The CDR3 extends over 15 amino acids. Separately, the same data were catalogued under a study of yellow fever vaccine responses in identical twins. That source reports: The T cell response to vaccination in identical twins was reportedly partly convergent and partly personalized.

Sequencing input: CD8+ T cells sorted from blood. The clonotype comes from a woman between 18 and 29 years old in good health. The J gene is TRBJ2-3, the V gene TRBV12-3 or TRBV12-4, with 7 nucleotides matching TRBD1. The CDR3 loop is CASSPDRSSTDTQYF. CDR3 coding DNA: TGTGCCAGCAGTCCGGACAGGTCTAGCACAGATACGCAGTATTTT.